The subject of this entry is one TCR beta chain. Its antigen is still unknown. No clone much larger than this one lies a single base away; base qualities are absent. Participants in the prospective study were enrolled through a virtual design, were aged about 18 to 90 years, and lived in 24 United States geographic areas. In the prospective study, cohorts were assigned on the basis of participant-reported clinical history obtained from a screening survey and a study questionnaire. Each participant in the prospective study had whole blood, serum and a nasopharyngeal or oropharyngeal swab collected by mobile phlebotomists. Prospective study participants could optionally give additional blood draws and questionnaires over a roughly two-month period. Before DNA extraction, prospective study blood samples were shipped either frozen or at room temperature. Trimming at the junction amounts to 2 bases on V and 1 base on J, and the germline ends lie 14 bases apart. The CDR3 measures 15 amino acids from cysteine to phenylalanine. Here the CDR3 DNA is all that survives: 45 bases in frame from base 1. CDR1 GTSNPN and CDR2 SVGIG were looked up in the germline V gene (reference sequence).

This sample was taken from a study of blood T cell repertoires in COVID-19 (dated by TCRdb to about 2020). As for the study more broadly: Samples covering the acute and convalescent phases of COVID-19 were provided by collaborators in the United States, Italy and Spain. The prospective study material was composed of cDNA or gDNA derived from T cells, B-cell-depleted T cells, or PBMCs. Deeply sampled blood TCRbeta repertoires from subjects exposed to, actively infected with, or recovered from COVID-19 were included in the dataset. The repertoires were released in a freely available public database meant as a resource for research on the immune response to SARS-CoV-2. The samples were drawn from the first 160 participants of the ongoing ImmuneRACE study and from about 1,200 subjects provided by 6 global collaborators. The sample metadata nearly always contained a de-identified subject ID, COVID-19 status, age in years and sex. Where available, HLA class I and class II types were taken from metadata supplied by the sample provider and were not determined by assay-based typing.

The immunoSEQ Assay, a bias-controlled multiplex PCR, was used to amplify TCRbeta CDR3 regions from genomic DNA. In the authors' own workflow: Nucleated cell counts per sample were estimated from amplification of reference gene primers within the assay. To quantify the absolute abundance of each unique TCRbeta CDR3 rearrangement, sequence reads were collapsed and filtered. Productive Simpson clonality was computed per sample as the square root of Simpson's diversity index over productive rearrangements. The table was pulled from immuneACCESS by TCRdb, which kept in-frame rearrangements only. Such tables lose some clones; where checked, under half of the loss comes from unresolved V genes, and the rest has no known cause. The V and J calls and clone size were taken over from that table, and D and trimming were inferred from the DNA. The sample table contains about 160,000 clones; only one count was recorded for about 85% of them. The biggest ten clones account for approximately 5.6% of the sample.

Results the study describes overall, beyond this receptor: The amount of clinical and demographic metadata varied by source and participant and was provided uncurated.

The V gene is TRBV30 and the J gene is TRBJ1-2; tentative D gene TRBD1, with 5 bases matching. The receptor was derived from a woman between 40 and 50 years old with acute COVID-19. Sequences were obtained from PBMCs or T cells enriched from blood (not recorded which). The encoded CDR3 is CAWSLGQGGNYGYTF. The nucleotide sequence reads as follows: TGTGCCTGGAGTTTAGGGCAGGGAGGTAACTATGGCTACACCTTC. Joined to the reference TRBV30 and TRBJ1-2 proteins, this CDR3 gives the full variable domain: SQTIHQWPATLVQPVGSPLSLECTVEGTSNPNLYWYRQAAGRGLQLLFYSVGIGQISSEVPQNLSASRPQDRQFILSSKKLLLSDSGFYLCAWSLGQGGNYGYTFGSGTRLTVV.